These 32 T cell receptor beta chains share one sample of origin, sequenced in a study of identical twins. TCRdb fed the 5' RACE reads into MiXCR, producing one record per CDR3 protein. The sample has about 810,000 distinct CDR3 sequences; 12% are singletons. This same sample was also taken into another study, of yellow fever vaccine responses in identical twins.

The sample taken for sequencing was PBMCs. These receptors all stem from a young woman in good health.

This sequence joins TRBV12-3 or TRBV12-4 and TRBJ2-3, with D perhaps matching TRBD2 (6 bases). The CDR3 sequence is 16 residues long. The V end lost 3 bases, the J end lost 3 bases, and 16 bases lay between the germline ends. CDR3: CASSFGEASPTDTQYF. The CDR3, as DNA: TGTGCCAGCAGTTTCGGGGAGGCTAGCCCGACAGATACGCAGTATTTT.

This clonotype was seen at least ten times. V usage is TRBV7-2 and J usage is TRBJ1-5, with TRBD1 identical over 8 bases. Trimming removed 5 bases from V and 2 bases from J; junction bases left unmatched: 2. Per germline, CDR1 SGHTA and CDR2 FQGNSA. CDR3 length: 14 amino acids. This chain's CDR3 is CASSVDRGNQPQHF. The CDR3 DNA is TGTGCCAGCAGCGTGGACAGGGGCAATCAGCCCCAGCATTTT.

The V call is TRBV10-3, the J call TRBJ2-1, with 12 bases matching TRBD2. V was pared by 10 bases and J by 13 bases, with 8 bases of the junction left unmatched. CDR1 ENHRY and CDR2 SYGVKD come from the germline V gene. The CDR3 is made up of 12 amino acids. The chain's CDR3 is CATGTSGFYQFF. Here the CDR3 DNA reads TGTGCCACCGGGACTAGCGGGTTCTATCAGTTCTTC.

The V gene is TRBV20-1, the J gene TRBJ2-1, with TRBD2 matching over 12 bases. Germline V lookup: CDR1 DFQATT, CDR2 SNEGSKA (reference sequence). The trim removed 2 bases at V and 3 bases at J, leaving 2 bases unmatched. The CDR3 is 15 residues long. This chain's CDR3 is CSARRTSGVYNEQFF. The CDR3 bases are TGCAGTGCTAGACGGACTAGCGGGGTCTACAATGAGCAGTTCTTC.

V is TRBV7-9 and J is TRBJ2-7; D is perhaps TRBD2 (5 bases). Germline-derived CDR1 and CDR2 are SEHNR and FQNEAQ (reference sequence). Trimming left V 11 bases short and J 2 bases short, with 13 bases between. The CDR3 is 12 residues long. CDR3 in amino acids: CASSGLTYEQYF. The CDR3 DNA sequence: TGTGCCTCCTCCGGACTGACCTACGAGCAGTACTTC.

This chain uses TRBV5-1 with TRBJ2-2, with TRBD1 identical over 9 bases. CDR3 length: 14 residues. Germline V gives CDR1 SGHRS, CDR2 YFSETQ. V shed 7 bases and J 7 bases; nucleotides not matched to a gene: 8. The CDR3 protein is CASGLDRGNGELFF. The CDR3 coding sequence is TGCGCCAGCGGACTGGACAGGGGTAACGGGGAGCTGTTTTTT.

V is TRBV10-3 and J is TRBJ2-2, with TRBD2 matching over 9 bases. CDR1 and CDR2 (germline): ENHRY, SYGVKD. Trimming removed 11 bases from V and 3 bases from J; junction bases left unmatched: 7. The length of the CDR3 is 14 residues. CDR3 DNA: TGTGCCGTTAAGCGGGGGGCCGACACCGGGGAGCTGTTTTTT. Translating gives CAVKRGADTGELFF.

This clonotype was seen only a few times. The chain couples TRBV11-2 to TRBJ2-7, with a weak D call TRBD1 (5 bases). V was trimmed by 0 bases and J by 5 bases, leaving 11 bases between them. Germline lookup yields CDR1 SGHAT and CDR2 FQNNGV. This CDR3 is 14 amino acids long. CDR3 region: CASSLDPGLDEQYF. The DNA for the CDR3 is TGTGCCAGCAGCTTAGATCCAGGGCTCGACGAGCAGTACTTC.

CDR3 in amino acids: CASATVYQETQYF. The CDR3 DNA is TGCGCCAGCGCTACAGTGTACCAAGAGACCCAGTACTTC. J is TRBJ2-5 and V is TRBV5-1; no definite D call. Deletions cut 7 bases from V and 0 bases from J, with 10 bases between. Germline CDR1 SGHRS, CDR2 YFSETQ. The CDR3 is made up of 13 amino acids.

The chain links TRBV7-2 to TRBJ2-1; no definite D call. V gave up 2 bases and J gave up 0 bases, with 8 bases separating them. The germline V gene has CDR1 SGHTA and CDR2 FQGNSA. The CDR3 loop spans 15 amino acids. Written as DNA, the CDR3 is TGTGCCAGCAGCTTATTCAGGAGCTCCTACAATGAGCAGTTCTTC. Encoded protein: CASSLFRSSYNEQFF.

This clonotype showed up just a few times. The chain combines TRBV28 with TRBJ1-4, with a possible D match to TRBD1 (5 bases). This CDR3 region has 15 residues. Between the trimmed V and J ends, which lost 6 bases and 4 bases, there was a span of 15 bases. Looked up from germline, CDR1 is MDHEN and CDR2 is SYDVKM. In DNA, the CDR3 is TGTGCCAGCAGCCGCGTGACAGAGATTAATGAAAAACTGTTTTTT. This sequence encodes CASSRVTEINEKLFF.

The V gene is TRBV7-3, the J gene TRBJ2-2; 9 nucleotides align to TRBD1. The CDR3 is 15 amino acids. Germline V gene data show CDR1 as SGHTA and CDR2 as FQGTGA. Trimming at V came to 2 bases and at J to 7 bases, leaving 5 bases not matched to a gene. CDR3 sequence reads: CASSLLGQGGGELFF. CDR3 coding DNA: TGTGCCAGCAGCTTACTGGGACAGGGAGGCGGGGAGCTGTTTTTT.

This clonotype showed up just a few times. The chain joins TRBV27 to TRBJ2-1, with a weak D call TRBD2 (6 bases). Between the trimmed V and J ends, which lost 6 bases and 4 bases, there was a span of 13 bases. The CDR3 totals 14 residues. Germline V gene data show CDR1 as MNHEY and CDR2 as SMNVEV (reference sequence). This CDR3 is CASSTGSPYNEQFF. The CDR3 DNA is TGTGCCAGCAGCACCGGGAGTCCATACAATGAGCAGTTCTTC.

This chain joins TRBV27 and TRBJ1-1; D not certain. This CDR3 has 16 amino acids. Trimming pared 5 bases from V and 2 bases from J, leaving 18 bases between. CDR1 is MNHEY, CDR2 SMNVEV, per germline (reference sequence). The CDR3 spells CASSLTEGRPNTEAFF. The CDR3 region has the DNA TGTGCCAGCAGTCTAACCGAGGGCAGACCTAACACTGAAGCTTTCTTT.

The chain uses TRBV29-1 and TRBJ2-3; a weak D match, TRBD2 (6 bases). V was trimmed by 4 bases and J by 1 base, leaving 18 bases between them. This CDR3 has 16 residues. Germline-derived CDR1 and CDR2 are SQVTM and ANQGSEA. CDR3 sequence: CSVAVWRGMGTDTQYF. As DNA, the CDR3 is TGCAGCGTTGCCGTATGGAGGGGAATGGGCACAGATACGCAGTATTTT.

The CDR3: CASRDTLSEQYV. The CDR3 DNA follows: TGTGCCAGCAGAGACACTCTCTCCGAGCAGTACGTC. The rearrangement joins TRBV6-1 to TRBJ2-7; the D is unclear. Germline CDR1 and CDR2: MNHNS and SASEGT. The CDR3 runs to 12 residues. The V end lost 6 bases, the J end lost 6 bases, and 12 bases lay between the germline ends.

This clonotype has just a few counts. V is TRBV24-1 and J is TRBJ2-6; D assignment may be TRBD1 or TRBD2 (6 bases each). The V and J ends lost 4 bases and 1 base respectively, with 13 bases between them. The CDR3 runs to 17 residues. The V gene's germline CDR1 is KGHDR and CDR2 SFDVKD. DNA for the CDR3: TGTGCCACCAGTGAGGTTGGAGGGGGATCTGGGGCCAACGTCCTGACTTTC. Translating gives CATSEVGGGSGANVLTF.

This chain links TRBV12-3 or TRBV12-4 with TRBJ1-6, with no clear D. Trimming cost V 6 bases and J 6 bases, with 6 bases left between them. This CDR3 region has 12 residues. The CDR3 DNA reads TGTGCCAGCAGCACTAGTAATTCACCCCTCCACTTT. Its protein is CASSTSNSPLHF.

This clonotype was detected only a few times. V usage is TRBV27 and J usage is TRBJ2-5, with unresolved D. Per the germline V gene, CDR1 is MNHEY and CDR2 is SMNVEV (reference sequence). Trimming pared 5 bases from V and 2 bases from J, leaving 21 bases between. The CDR3 has 17 residues. The CDR3 reads CASSPLAPDGTQETQYF. The CDR3 DNA is TGTGCCAGCAGTCCCCTGGCTCCGGACGGAACACAAGAGACCCAGTACTTC.

This clonotype was seen many times. The genes are TRBV6-5 and TRBJ2-2; weak D call: TRBD1 (6 bases). Germline V gene data show CDR1 as MNHEY and CDR2 as SVGAGI. V was shortened by 4 bases and J by 2 bases, with 11 bases between the two germline ends. The CDR3 loop spans 15 amino acids. The CDR3 region has the DNA TGTGCCAGCAGTTTCGGGACACAAAACACCGGGGAGCTGTTTTTT. Protein: CASSFGTQNTGELFF.

This clonotype has more than one count but fewer than ten. V usage is TRBV14 and J usage is TRBJ2-1, with 8 bases matching TRBD1. The V gene end was trimmed by 2 bases and the J gene end by 6 bases; junction bases not matched to a gene: 6. Germline CDR1 reads SGHDN; CDR2 reads FVKESK. This CDR3 comprises 15 residues. CDR3 amino acids: CASSQRMDRVNEQFF. In DNA form, the CDR3 reads TGTGCCAGCAGCCAACGTATGGACAGGGTCAATGAGCAGTTCTTC.

This clonotype was seen ten or more times. This chain connects TRBV10-3 to TRBJ2-3; 7 nucleotides line up with TRBD1. V was pared by 3 bases and J by 6 bases, with 0 bases of the junction left unmatched. Germline loops: CDR1 ENHRY, CDR2 SYGVKD. The CDR3 runs to 12 residues. The CDR3 spells CAISDRGDTQYF. The CDR3 DNA sequence: TGTGCCATCAGTGACAGGGGGGATACGCAGTATTTT.

The CDR3 DNA sequence: TGTGCCAGCAGCTTAGAGAGGGGGGAGAACACCGGGGAGCTGTTTTTT. Translated, it gives CASSLERGENTGELFF. The chain links TRBV7-8 to TRBJ2-2; D may match TRBD1 or TRBD2 (6 bases each). There are 16 residues in the CDR3. Between the trimmed V and J ends, which lost 1 base and 1 base, there was a span of 10 bases. The germline gives CDR1 SGHVS, CDR2 FQNEAQ.

This clonotype turned up a few times. This rearrangement joins TRBV5-1 to TRBJ2-6; TRBD1 aligns across 7 bases. The CDR3 runs to 17 residues. Trimming removed 6 bases from V and 1 base from J; junction bases left unmatched: 10. The germline V gene encodes CDR1 SGHRS and CDR2 YFSETQ. The CDR3 here is CASTQTTGDSGANVLTF. CDR3 bases: TGCGCCAGCACCCAAACAACAGGGGATTCTGGGGCCAACGTCCTGACTTTC.

This clonotype has more than one count but fewer than ten. This chain links TRBV6-5 with TRBJ1-1, with D perhaps matching TRBD1 (5 bases). Germline V gives CDR1 MNHEY, CDR2 SVGAGI. The ends were cut back, 2 bases at V and 3 bases at J, with 13 bases in the middle. The CDR3 runs 15 residues. As DNA, the CDR3 is TGTGCCAGCAGTTACGCGGGGCGGGTGGACACTGAAGCTTTCTTT. It encodes CASSYAGRVDTEAFF.

The sample holds a few counts of this clonotype. The V and J genes are TRBV20-1 and TRBJ2-3, with 9 bases that match TRBD2. V lost 8 bases to trimming and J lost 6 bases; unmatched junction nucleotides: 9. The CDR3 sequence is 13 residues long. Germline V gene lookup returns CDR1 DFQATT and CDR2 SNEGSKA (reference sequence). In nucleotides, the CDR3 is TGCAGTACCGAGCGGGGGGCGGGGGATACGCAGTATTTT. The encoded protein is CSTERGAGDTQYF.

V and J are TRBV27 and TRBJ1-2, with TRBD1 identical over 7 bases. The CDR3 consists of 16 residues. Germline CDR1 and CDR2: MNHEY and SMNVEV (reference sequence). With V trimmed by 6 bases and J by 6 bases, 16 bases remained unmatched. The CDR3, as DNA: TGTGCCAGCAGGCGAATCCTCTACAGGGGAGTAGATGGCTACACCTTC. Its translation is CASRRILYRGVDGYTF.

J is TRBJ2-4 and V is TRBV7-9; TRBD2 is a possible D gene (5 bases). Germline CDR1 and CDR2: SEHNR and FQNEAQ (reference sequence). Trimming took off 1 base at V and 12 bases at J, with 16 bases between the two ends. The length of the CDR3 is 14 residues. The DNA of the CDR3 is TGTGCCAGCAGCTTAGAAGTTGGCGGCCGGGGTCAGTACTTC. It yields the protein CASSLEVGGRGQYF.

This clonotype came up many times. The V and J genes are TRBV5-1 and TRBJ2-1, with D maybe TRBD1 (7 bases). V lost 4 bases, J lost 5 bases, and 16 bases lay in between. The CDR3 runs 15 residues. The germline gives CDR1 SGHRS, CDR2 YFSETQ. CDR3 sequence (DNA): TGCGCCAGCAGCCTGGGCGGGACAGTCAACAATGAGCAGTTCTTC. This codes for CASSLGGTVNNEQFF.

This clonotype has just a few counts. The chain has TRBV12-3 or TRBV12-4 and TRBJ2-1; TRBD2 matches 13 bases. This CDR3 comprises 14 residues. V trimming: 10 bases; J trimming: 8 bases; junction bases outside the gene matches: 8. The chain's CDR3 is CATGTSGKGHEQFF. In DNA form, the CDR3 reads TGTGCCACCGGGACTAGCGGGAAAGGCCATGAGCAGTTCTTC.

This clonotype was seen more than once but under ten times. The chain carries TRBV5-1 and TRBJ2-1; D is unclear. Germline CDR1 is SGHRS and CDR2 is YFSETQ. V lost 0 bases and J 6 bases, leaving 13 bases between the germline ends. This CDR3 is built from 15 residues. The CDR3 is CASSLAGPIVNEQFF. The CDR3 DNA sequence: TGCGCCAGCAGCTTGGCCGGACCTATTGTCAATGAGCAGTTCTTC.

This chain uses TRBV6-2 or TRBV6-3 with TRBJ2-7, with D unclear. Trimming pared 3 bases from V and 7 bases from J, leaving 10 bases between. The CDR3 length is 12 residues. Germline-derived CDR1 and CDR2 are MNHEY and SVGEGT. CDR3 in DNA: TGTGCCAGCAGTTATCTAACTGGGGAGCAGTACGTC. Protein: CASSYLTGEQYV.